This entry describes one T cell receptor beta chain. The template for TCR beta VDJ and CDR3 sequence profiling was genomic DNA. Using its own MiXCR run on the reads, TCRdb lists one record per CDR3 protein. The sample lists about 190,000 distinct CDR3 sequences; over 60% were seen once. V dropped 2 bases and J dropped 7 bases, with 12 bases sitting between them. The germline V gene encodes CDR1 SGHVS and CDR2 FNYEAQ. The CDR3 has 13 amino acids. The record originates from a study of CD8+CD57+ T cells in acquired aplastic anemia. Looking at the study overall: On average, sorted CD4+ and CD8+ cells gave 3.2 ug of DNA.

The sample comprised sorted CD4+, CD8+, or CD8+CD57+ T cells (not recorded which) from PBMCs. The chain employs TRBV7-6 and TRBJ2-7; perhaps D is TRBD1 or TRBD2 (5 bases each). This sequence originates from a human donor with severe aplastic anemia or a healthy control (not recorded which). The CDR3 loop is CASSLTGPREQYF. CDR3 bases: TGTGCCAGCAGCTTAACGGGACCCAGGGAGCAGTACTTC.